This TCR beta chain derives from a study of OX40 agonist ivuxolimab in advanced cancers. Whole-study context: Two patients with cutaneous melanoma and one with hepatocellular carcinoma, three in total, showed partial responses. Study results and limitations: Both blood CD4+ and CD8+ T cells showed clonal growth by week 6 at 0.1 to 3.0 mg/kg. Expanded clones were, on average, more numerous among CD8+ T cells than CD4+. Partial responders receiving 0.1-3.0 mg/kg showed among the lowest clonal expansion.

As regards this clone: Its antigen remains unknown.

This CDR3 contains 14 residues. The V and J ends lost 2 bases and 7 bases, in that order; junction bases with no gene match: 4. CDR1 is MNHEY, CDR2 SMNVEV, per germline (reference sequence). Assay used: immunoSEQ multiplex PCR; TCRdb lists only in-frame clones, some missing. The sample shows more than 90,000 clones, 70% to 85% of them seen only once. The TCR originated in an adult with an advanced solid tumor such as melanoma, head and neck, liver or kidney cancer. Sequenced material: CD4+ or CD8+ T cells sorted from blood, taken in a trial of the OX40 agonist ivuxolimab. This chain links TRBV27 with TRBJ1-4; TRBD1 matches 7 bases. The CDR3 bases are TGTGCCAGCAGTTTAAGAAGGGGGCGTGAAAAACTGTTTTTT. As protein: CASSLRRGREKLFF.